This TCR beta chain is from a study of T cell responses to AZD1222 COVID-19 vaccine. With respect to this clone: The antigen is not known.

The V and J ends lost 5 bases and 5 bases, in that order; junction bases with no gene match: 3. The CDR3 has 12 residues. CDR1 is ENHRY and CDR2 is SYGVKD in the germline V gene. The study's findings and limits: Close to half of spike-specific TCRs reportedly recognize unmutated variant regions.

Method: immunoSEQ multiplex PCR; TCRdb's copy keeps in-frame clones and lacks some. There are some 130,000 clones in the sample; 90% to 95% occur only once, and under 4.5% lies in the top ten. The sample here was peripheral blood, taken on day 0 of AZD1222 vaccination. V and J are TRBV10-3 and TRBJ2-7; 7 bases are shared with TRBD1. The receptor was isolated from an adult in good health. The CDR3 protein is CAISQTGDEQYF. CDR3 nucleotides: TGTGCCATCAGTCAAACAGGGGACGAGCAGTACTTC.